The T cell receptor beta chain under discussion was sequenced for a study of T cell changes during pregnancy in multiple sclerosis. The method was immunoSEQ multiplex PCR; TCRdb's version includes in-frame clones alone and lacks a portion of them. The data contain approximately 70,000 clones, about 93% of them singletons. In germline, CDR1 is SGHTA, CDR2 FQGNSA. The CDR3 runs to 19 residues. J gave up 1 base and V 5 bases, and 8 bases lay outside the gene matches. The chain couples TRBV7-2 to TRBJ2-4, with 16 bases identical to TRBD2. The origin of this receptor is a female donor with multiple sclerosis, enrolled in a pregnancy study. Sequencing was performed on CD4+ T cells from peripheral blood mononuclear cells, taken after pregnancy. CDR3 residues: CASSPGLAGGRQAKNIQYF. The CDR3 region has the DNA TGTGCCAGCAGCCCGGGACTAGCGGGAGGGCGTCAGGCCAAAAACATTCAGTACTTC.